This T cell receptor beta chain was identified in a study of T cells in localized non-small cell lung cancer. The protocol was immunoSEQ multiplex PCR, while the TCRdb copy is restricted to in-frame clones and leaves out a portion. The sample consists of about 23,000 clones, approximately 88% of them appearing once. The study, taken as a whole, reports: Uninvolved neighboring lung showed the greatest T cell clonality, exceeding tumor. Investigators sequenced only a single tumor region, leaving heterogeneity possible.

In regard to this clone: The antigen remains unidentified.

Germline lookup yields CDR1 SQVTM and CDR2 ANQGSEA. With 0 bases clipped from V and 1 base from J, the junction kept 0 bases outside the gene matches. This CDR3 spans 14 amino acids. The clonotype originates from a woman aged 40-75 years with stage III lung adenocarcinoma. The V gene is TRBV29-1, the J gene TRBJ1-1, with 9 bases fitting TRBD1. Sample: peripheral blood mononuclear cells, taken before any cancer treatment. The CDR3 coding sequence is TGCAGCGTTGAAGAGACAGGGGGGAACACTGAAGCTTTCTTT. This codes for CSVEETGGNTEAFF.